The clone carrying this T cell receptor (beta chain) was picked up many times. Its cognate antigen is unknown. The sample originates from a study of regulatory T cells in long-lasting Graves disease. CDR1 is DFQATT, CDR2 SNEGSKA, per germline (reference sequence). The CDR3 consists of 15 residues. J lost 7 bases, V lost 6 bases, and 16 bases had no gene match. General study findings and limits: Persistent disease was characterized by preferential usage of TRBV28, TRBJ1-2 and TRBJ2-5.

Sample time point: newly diagnosed GD, antithyroid drugs for less than 3 months. Generation of the TCR library employed RNA extracted from PBMCs. American Thyroid Association guidelines defined how Graves' disease was diagnosed. In building TCR beta libraries, iRepertoire HTBI primers were used together with Arm-PCR of CDR3 regions. TCRdb reanalysed the multiplex PCR reads using MiXCR and keeps one entry per CDR3 protein. This sample carries approximately 400,000 distinct CDR3 sequences, 14% to 15% of them seen once, and the ten largest clones take over 15%. The same data also went into a second study, on T cells in Graves' hyperthyroidism and ophthalmopathy. That publication notes: Clinical symptoms, serum thyroxine and TRAb, thyroid ultrasound and orbital computed tomography together formed the diagnostic basis. Blood also carried most thyroid clonotypes expanded above 0.001.

V and J are TRBV20-1 and TRBJ2-5; 8 bases are shared with TRBD1. The clonotype was recovered from a woman younger than 45 with Graves disease. The material was peripheral blood mononuclear cells (PBMCs), obtained at new diagnosis, from a patient treated with antithyroid drugs. In nucleotides, the CDR3 is TGCAGTGCACACCTCGGGGCAGGGGGCAGGGGGACCCAGTACTTC. Protein product: CSAHLGAGGRGTQYF.